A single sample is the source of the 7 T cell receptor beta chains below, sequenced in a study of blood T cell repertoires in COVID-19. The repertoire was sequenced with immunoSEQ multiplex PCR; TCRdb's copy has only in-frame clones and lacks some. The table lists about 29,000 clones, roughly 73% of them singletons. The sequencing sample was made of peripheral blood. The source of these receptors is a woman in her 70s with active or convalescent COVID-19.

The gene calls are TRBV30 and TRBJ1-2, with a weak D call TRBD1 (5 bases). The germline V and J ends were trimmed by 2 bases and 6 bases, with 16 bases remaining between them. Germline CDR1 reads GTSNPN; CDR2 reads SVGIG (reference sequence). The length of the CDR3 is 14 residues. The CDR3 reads CAWSYPGLRDGYTF. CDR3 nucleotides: TGTGCCTGGAGTTACCCGGGACTCCGGGATGGCTACACCTTC. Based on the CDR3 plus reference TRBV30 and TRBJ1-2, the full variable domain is SQTIHQWPATLVQPVGSPLSLECTVEGTSNPNLYWYRQAAGRGLQLLFYSVGIGQISSEVPQNLSASRPQDRQFILSSKKLLLSDSGFYLCAWSYPGLRDGYTFGSGTRLTVV.

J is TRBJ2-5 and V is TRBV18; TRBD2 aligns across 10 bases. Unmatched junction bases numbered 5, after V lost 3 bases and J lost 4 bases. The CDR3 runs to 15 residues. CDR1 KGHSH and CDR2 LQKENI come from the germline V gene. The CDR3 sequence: CASSPLAGERETQYF. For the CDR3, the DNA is TGTGCCAGCTCACCGCTAGCGGGAGAGCGAGAGACCCAGTACTTC. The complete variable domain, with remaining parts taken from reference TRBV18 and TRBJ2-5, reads NAGVMQNPRHLVRRRGQEARLRCSPMKGHSHVYWYRQLPEEGLKFMVYLQKENIIDESGMPKERFSAEFPKEGPSILRIQQVVRGDSAAYFCASSPLAGERETQYFGPGTRLLVL.

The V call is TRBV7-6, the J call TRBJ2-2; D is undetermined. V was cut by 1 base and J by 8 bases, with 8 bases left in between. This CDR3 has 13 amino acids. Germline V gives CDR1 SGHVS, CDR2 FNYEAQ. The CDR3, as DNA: TGTGCCAGCAGCTTAGTCGCGGTGGGGGAGCTGTTTTTT. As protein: CASSLVAVGELFF.

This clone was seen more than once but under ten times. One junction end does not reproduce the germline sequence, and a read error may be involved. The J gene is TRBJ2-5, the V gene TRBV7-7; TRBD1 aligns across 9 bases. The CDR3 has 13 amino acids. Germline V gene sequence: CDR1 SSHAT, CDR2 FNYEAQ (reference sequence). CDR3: CASSLSGQGYVYF. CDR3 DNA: TGTGCTAGCAGCTTATCGGGACAGGGATATGTGTACTTC. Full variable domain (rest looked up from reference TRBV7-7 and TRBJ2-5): GAGVSQSPRYKVTKRGQDVTLRCDPISSHATLYWYQQALGQGPEFLTYFNYEAQPDKSGLPSDRFSAERPEGSISTLTIQRTEQRDSAMYRCASSLSGQGYVYFGPGTRLLVL.

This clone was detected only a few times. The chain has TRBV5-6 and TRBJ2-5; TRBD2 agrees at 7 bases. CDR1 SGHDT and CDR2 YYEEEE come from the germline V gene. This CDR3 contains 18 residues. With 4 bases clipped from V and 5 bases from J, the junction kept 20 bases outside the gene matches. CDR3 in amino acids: CASSPPGGRWDVRETQYF. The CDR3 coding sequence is TGTGCCAGCAGCCCCCCCGGCGGGAGATGGGACGTAAGGGAGACCCAGTACTTC. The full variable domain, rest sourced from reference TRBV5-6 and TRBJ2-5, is DAGVTQSPTHLIKTRGQQVTLRCSPKSGHDTVSWYQQALGQGPQFIFQYYEEEERQRGNFPDRFSGHQFPNYSSELNVNALLLGDSALYLCASSPPGGRWDVRETQYFGPGTRLLVL.

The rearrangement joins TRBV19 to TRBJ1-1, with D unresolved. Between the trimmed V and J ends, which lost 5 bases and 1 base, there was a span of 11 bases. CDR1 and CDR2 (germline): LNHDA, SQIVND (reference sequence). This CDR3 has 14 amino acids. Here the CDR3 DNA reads TGTGCCAGTAGTTCAGGCATCAGGAACACTGAAGCTTTCTTT. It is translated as CASSSGIRNTEAFF.

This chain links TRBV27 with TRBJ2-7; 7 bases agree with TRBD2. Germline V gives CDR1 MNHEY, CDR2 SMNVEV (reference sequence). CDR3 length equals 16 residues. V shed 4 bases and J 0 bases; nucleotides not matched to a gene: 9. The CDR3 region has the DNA TGTGCCAGCAGTTCCCCTCCGGGACTACGCTCCTACGAGCAGTACTTC. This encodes CASSSPPGLRSYEQYF.